These 23 T cell receptor beta chains came from one sample sequenced in a study of graft-versus-host responses after intestinal transplantation. Clones were read by immunoSEQ multiplex PCR, and TCRdb kept only the in-frame ones, dropping some. The sample records 80,000 to 90,000 clones, under 90% being singletons. Their recognized antigens are unknown. Sample: unstimulated CD4+ T cells sorted from spleen or lymph node cells, taken before intestinal transplant. These receptors all stem from a human donor who received an intestinal transplant.

This clone was seen once. The chain joins TRBV7-9 to TRBJ2-3; D is unclear. CDR3 size: 13 residues. The germline V gene encodes CDR1 SEHNR and CDR2 FQNEAQ (reference sequence). V lost 3 bases and J lost 1, with 5 bases in between. CDR3 in amino acids: CASSLQGTDTQYF. For the CDR3, the DNA is TGTGCCAGCAGCTTGCAGGGCACAGATACGCAGTATTTT. The whole variable domain, filled in from reference TRBV7-9 and TRBJ2-3, reads DTGVSQNPRHKITKRGQNVTFRCDPISEHNRLYWYRQTLGQGPEFLTYFQNEAQLEKSRLLSDRFSAERPKGSFSTLEIQRTEQGDSAMYLCASSLQGTDTQYFGPGTRLTVL.

The chain links TRBV5-4 to TRBJ2-3; possible D gene TRBD2, 6 bases. V was shortened by 3 bases and J by 1 base, with 15 bases between the two germline ends. The CDR3 runs 16 residues. CDR1 is SGHNT, CDR2 YYREEE, per germline (reference sequence). The CDR3 sequence: CASSSQGGVGTDTQYF. The CDR3 DNA is TGTGCCAGCAGCTCTCAGGGCGGGGTGGGCACAGATACGCAGTATTTT.

The chain couples TRBV19 to TRBJ2-2; D remains unclear. The length of the CDR3 is 13 residues. Germline V gives CDR1 LNHDA, CDR2 SQIVND (reference sequence). Trimming shortened V by 7 bases and J by 6 bases, and 12 bases separated the two germline ends. Here the CDR3 DNA reads TGTGCCAGTAAGACTCACCCCTCCGGGGAGCTGTTTTTT. Protein product: CASKTHPSGELFF. Supplemented by reference TRBV19 and TRBJ2-2, the full variable domain reads DGGITQSPKYLFRKEGQNVTLSCEQNLNHDAMYWYRQDPGQGLRLIYYSQIVNDFQKGDIAEGYSVSREKKESFPLTVTSAQKNPTAFYLCASKTHPSGELFFGEGSRLTVL.

In DNA, the CDR3 is TGTGCCAGCAAGAGAGATCTGATCCCCACAGATACGCAGTATTTT. As protein: CASKRDLIPTDTQYF. This chain uses TRBV27 with TRBJ2-3; the D is unclear. Per the germline V gene, CDR1 is MNHEY and CDR2 is SMNVEV (reference sequence). The CDR3 runs 15 residues. Trimming took 7 bases from V and 2 from J, leaving 16 bases between them.

This clone showed up just a few times. CDR3 loop: CSVQGPTYEQYF. The CDR3 region has the DNA TGCAGCGTGCAGGGCCCCACCTACGAGCAGTACTTC. The V and J genes are TRBV29-1 and TRBJ2-7; D might be TRBD1 (5 bases). The CDR3 consists of 12 residues. The germline V and J ends were trimmed by 6 bases and 2 bases, with 11 bases remaining between them. The germline V gene has CDR1 SQVTM and CDR2 ANQGSEA.

The V call is TRBV7-6, the J call TRBJ1-6, with a possible D match to TRBD1 (5 bases). The V end lost 9 bases, the J end lost 5 bases, and 17 bases lay between the germline ends. This CDR3 is 15 amino acids long. From germline, CDR1 is SGHVS and CDR2 FNYEAQ. Here the CDR3 reads CASSPSGLDNSPLHF. CDR3 DNA: TGTGCCAGTAGCCCCTCGGGACTCGATAATTCACCCCTCCACTTT.

The chain links TRBV2 to TRBJ1-5; possibly TRBD1 for D (5 bases). This CDR3 comprises 15 residues. V lost 7 bases and J lost 4, with 17 bases in between. CDR1 is SNHLY, CDR2 FYNNEI, per germline. CDR3 in amino acids: CASTKDGGENQPQHF. Written as DNA, the CDR3 is TGTGCCAGCACCAAGGACGGGGGGGAAAATCAGCCCCAGCATTTT.

The V gene is TRBV7-5, the J gene TRBJ1-6; the table names TRBD1, a call not compared with the DNA. TRBV7-5 is tagged as a pseudogene. The CDR3 runs to 18 residues. The DNA for the CDR3 is TGTGCCAGAAGCCCACCCCACGAGGAGGGGGCGCGGAGATCACCCCTCCACTTT. It encodes CARSPPHEEGARRSPLHF.

The chain is built from TRBV4-1 and TRBJ1-5, with D hard to call. The CDR3 is 16 amino acids. CDR1 is MGHRA, CDR2 YSYEKL, per germline. The V end lost 0 bases, the J end lost 3 bases, and 12 bases lay between the germline ends. CDR3 nucleotides: TGCGCCAGCAGCCAAGATGGCAGCGGAGACAATCAGCCCCAGCATTTT. Protein sequence: CASSQDGSGDNQPQHF.

The chain employs TRBV6-5 and TRBJ1-6, with 9 bases fitting TRBD1. Trimming removed 6 bases from V and 16 bases from J; junction bases left unmatched: 16. Germline assignment: CDR1 MNHEY and CDR2 SVGAGI. The CDR3 has 15 residues. The CDR3 coding sequence is TGTGCCAGCAGACCCTGGGACAGGGATGGGTCGACACTCCACTTT. Translating gives CASRPWDRDGSTLHF.

J is TRBJ2-5 and V is TRBV6-5, with 8 positions matching TRBD1. V lost 3 bases, J lost 4 bases, and 4 bases stayed unmatched. Germline lookup yields CDR1 MNHEY and CDR2 SVGAGI. The CDR3 length is 14 residues. CDR3 region: CASSYLDRGETQYF. CDR3 nucleotides: TGTGCCAGCAGTTATCTTGACAGGGGAGAGACCCAGTACTTC.

This clone is a singleton in its sample. The V call is TRBV14, the J call TRBJ1-6; no clear D gene. The V gene lost 3 bases and the J gene lost 0 bases, with 6 bases spanning the gap. CDR1 and CDR2 (germline): SGHDN, FVKESK. The CDR3 spans 15 residues. CDR3 coding DNA: TGTGCCAGCAGCCAGGGGAGCTCCTATAATTCACCCCTCCACTTT. As protein: CASSQGSSYNSPLHF.

The gene calls are TRBV27 and TRBJ2-1, with D possibly matching TRBD2 (7 bases). The germline V gene encodes CDR1 MNHEY and CDR2 SMNVEV (reference sequence). V was clipped by 5 bases and J by 6 bases, with 17 bases between them. The CDR3 covers 15 residues. CDR3 sequence (DNA): TGTGCCAGCAGTCCTACAGGGACGGGGGGCAATGAGCAGTTCTTC. Its protein is CASSPTGTGGNEQFF.

The rearrangement uses TRBV7-3 and TRBJ2-7, with TRBD2 matching 8 bases. Trimming cost V 5 bases and J 0 bases; bases outside gene matches: 6. The CDR3 covers 15 residues. The V gene's germline CDR1 is SGHTA and CDR2 FQGTGA. The CDR3 loop is CASSTSGGPSYEQYF. DNA of the CDR3: TGTGCCAGCAGCACAAGCGGGGGACCCTCCTACGAGCAGTACTTC.

The V call is TRBV6-5, the J call TRBJ1-6; D call uncertain. This CDR3 region has 14 residues. Germline assignment: CDR1 MNHEY and CDR2 SVGAGI. Trimming removed 7 bases at V and 0 bases at J, with 7 bases between. CDR3 amino acids: CASKAGSYNSPLHF. The CDR3 DNA follows: TGTGCCAGCAAGGCGGGCTCCTATAATTCACCCCTCCACTTT.

This chain links TRBV15 with TRBJ1-5; D may be TRBD1 (5 bases). Germline V gene lookup returns CDR1 LNHNV and CDR2 YYDKDF (reference sequence). With 0 bases removed from V and 6 bases from J, the gap between germline ends came to 12 bases. The CDR3 is made up of 15 amino acids. The CDR3 is CATSREGQGGQPQHF. CDR3 nucleotides: TGTGCCACCAGCAGAGAGGGGCAGGGCGGTCAGCCCCAGCATTTT.

The chain uses TRBV5-1 and TRBJ2-7; TRBD2 matches at 13 bases. Trimming cost V 3 bases and J 4 bases; bases outside gene matches: 4. The germline gives CDR1 SGHRS, CDR2 YFSETQ. The CDR3 length is 15 residues. The CDR3 DNA reads as TGCGCCAGCAGCTCCGGGACTAGCGGGGTATACGAGCAGTACTTC. It encodes CASSSGTSGVYEQYF.

The gene calls are TRBV10-2 and TRBJ1-2; 8 positions agree with TRBD1. Germline CDR1 reads WSHSY; CDR2 reads SAAADI. V trimming: 4 bases; J trimming: 8 bases; junction bases outside the gene matches: 6. The CDR3 has 13 residues. The CDR3 nucleotides are TGCGCCAGCAGTGCAGGGGGCGTTGGCGGCTACACCTTC. Amino acid sequence: CASSAGGVGGYTF.

CDR3 bases: TGCGCCAGCAGCGGCGGAGACAGGGGGCGAGGCTACACCTTC. Its translation is CASSGGDRGRGYTF. The rearrangement links TRBV5-1 to TRBJ1-2; 10 nucleotides line up with TRBD1. The CDR3 loop spans 14 amino acids. The V gene end was trimmed by 4 bases and the J gene end by 8 bases; junction bases not matched to a gene: 8. Germline V lookup: CDR1 SGHRS, CDR2 YFSETQ. Full variable domain (outside the CDR3, taken from reference TRBV5-1 and TRBJ1-2): KAGVTQTPRYLIKTRGQQVTLSCSPISGHRSVSWYQQTPGQGLQFLFEYFSETQRNKGNFPGRFSGRQFSNSRSEMNVSTLELGDSALYLCASSGGDRGRGYTFGSGTRLTVV.

The V gene is TRBV29-1, the J gene TRBJ1-1; D might be TRBD1 (6 bases). The CDR3 has 13 residues. Germline values: CDR1 SQVTM, CDR2 ANQGSEA. Trimming shortened V by 7 bases and J by 1 base, and 13 bases separated the two germline ends. The CDR3 bases are TGCAGCGCCGTGGACAGCGCGAACACTGAAGCTTTCTTT. Its protein product is CSAVDSANTEAFF. Together with reference TRBV29-1 and TRBJ1-1, the CDR3 gives the full variable domain: SAVISQKPSRDICQRGTSLTIQCQVDSQVTMMFWYRQQPGQSLTLIATANQGSEATYESGFVIDKFPISRPNLTFSTLTVSNMSPEDSSIYLCSAVDSANTEAFFGQGTRLTVV.

J is TRBJ2-3 and V is TRBV2, with 10 nucleotides matching TRBD1. This CDR3 contains 14 residues. V lost 5 bases and J lost 6; bases outside the gene matches: 5. Germline CDR1 SNHLY, CDR2 FYNNEI. The DNA of the CDR3 is TGTGCCAGCAGTCCCGACAGGGGGCTTGATACGCAGTATTTT. Amino acids: CASSPDRGLDTQYF.

The chain combines TRBV19 with TRBJ2-7, with a weak D call TRBD2 (5 bases). The CDR3 is 13 residues long. CDR1 LNHDA and CDR2 SQIVND come from the germline V gene (reference sequence). V lost 3 bases and J lost 12, with 18 bases in between. The CDR3: CASSIPPRPAGYF. CDR3 DNA: TGTGCCAGTAGTATCCCCCCCCGACCTGCGGGGTACTTC.

Here the CDR3 reads CASSDRGGETQYF. CDR3 in DNA: TGTGCCAGCAGTGACCGGGGGGGAGAGACCCAGTACTTC. The chain links TRBV6-1 to TRBJ2-5; 8 nucleotides line up with TRBD2. The CDR3 sequence is 13 residues long. Germline V CDR1 and CDR2: MNHNS, SASEGT. The trim removed 3 bases at V and 4 bases at J, leaving 1 base unmatched.